Reported below is one TCR beta chain. Ages ranged from roughly 18 to 100 years, with residence in approximately 23 US areas. Assignment of participants to cohorts was predicated upon participant-reported clinical history. All recovered Cohort 3 donors got two negative PCRs, got clearance, or saw symptom resolution. The record originates from a study of blood T cell repertoires in COVID-19. Looking at the study overall: T cells, B-cell-depleted T cells, or PBMCs provided the cDNA or gDNA that served as material.

The repertoire was sequenced with immunoSEQ multiplex PCR; TCRdb's copy has only in-frame clones and lacks some. The sample gives 450,000 or so clones, about 90% of which show up once; 0.6% is in the top ten. Looked up from germline, CDR1 is MGHRA and CDR2 is YSYEKL. J lost 0 bases, V lost 2 bases, and 3 bases had no gene match. This CDR3 comprises 16 residues. The sample consisted of PBMCs or T cells enriched from blood (not recorded which). The sequence derives from a man aged 18-30 years who had recovered from COVID-19. V is TRBV4-1 and J is TRBJ2-2; 7 bases map to TRBD2. The DNA of the CDR3 is TGCGCCAGCAGCCAAAGGGCGGGGGCGAACACCGGGGAGCTGTTTTTT. It encodes CASSQRAGANTGELFF.